Listed below are T cell receptor beta chains from one sample, sequenced in a study of spatial heterogeneity in lung cancer. MiXCR, run by TCRdb on the 5' RACE reads, gives a single entry per CDR3 protein. The data hold about 12,000 distinct CDR3 sequences, with about 6% observed a single time. The starting material was normal lung tissue next to the tumor, obtained at surgery. The receptors derive from a male donor with early-stage non-small cell lung cancer. Each CDR3 is given with its conserved first and last residue. The D gene is left open where the match is weak. Not every row has a clone size; where given, it reads once, few, many or a size class.

V gene	J gene	clone size	D gene	CDR3 protein	CDR3 DNA
TRBV7-2	TRBJ2-5	-	TRBD2	CASSPTSGRAREETQYF	TGTGCCAGCAGCCCAACTAGCGGGAGGGCCAGAGAAGAGACCCAGTACTTC
TRBV7-8	TRBJ1-6	many	-	CASSPNPNSPLHF	TGTGCCAGCAGCCCCAACCCTAATTCACCCCTCCACTTT
TRBV29-1	TRBJ2-7	-	TRBD1	CSVAGTGHYEQYF	TGCAGCGTCGCCGGGACAGGACACTACGAGCAGTACTTC
TRBV7-2	TRBJ2-5	-	TRBD2	CASSLTSGGETQYF	TGTGCCAGCAGCCTGACTAGCGGGGGAGAGACCCAGTACTTC
TRBV29-1	TRBJ1-5	many	-	CSARAGSNQPQHF	TGCAGCGCTAGGGCGGGGAGCAATCAGCCCCAGCATTTT
TRBV29-1	TRBJ1-5	many	-	CSVSDGLLGNQPQHF	TGCAGCGTTTCCGACGGTCTCCTAGGCAATCAGCCCCAGCATTTT
TRBV6-2/TRBV6-3	TRBJ1-1	many	-	CASSTWDTEAFF	TGTGCCAGCAGTACCTGGGACACTGAAGCTTTCTTT
TRBV10-3	TRBJ2-3	-	TRBD2	CATRGGNTDTQYF	TGTGCCACCCGGGGGGGCAACACAGATACGCAGTATTTT
TRBV30	TRBJ1-1	large	-	CAWSVKNTEAFF	TGTGCCTGGAGTGTGAAAAACACTGAAGCTTTCTTT
TRBV5-1	TRBJ2-7	many	-	CASSLLSGALYEQYF	TGCGCCAGCAGCCTTCTTAGCGGTGCACTCTACGAGCAGTACTTC
TRBV12-3/TRBV12-4	TRBJ2-1	medium-sized	TRBD2	CASSPWREDNEQFF	TGTGCCAGCAGCCCGTGGCGGGAGGACAATGAGCAGTTCTTC
TRBV30	TRBJ1-4	many	-	CASNGAEEEKLFF	TGTGCCTCTAACGGGGCCGAGGAGGAAAAACTGTTTTTT
TRBV6-1	TRBJ2-1	many	TRBD1	CASSFLTGGGEQFF	TGTGCCAGCAGCTTCCTGACAGGGGGCGGTGAGCAGTTCTTC
TRBV28	TRBJ1-1	many	TRBD1	CASSSRGQTEAFF	TGTGCCAGCAGCAGCAGGGGGCAAACTGAAGCTTTCTTT
TRBV28	TRBJ2-1	many	-	CASSLRGEQFF	TGTGCCAGCAGTTTAAGGGGTGAGCAGTTCTTC
TRBV5-1	TRBJ1-4	few	TRBD1	CASSLDRGNEKLFF	TGCGCCAGCAGCTTGGACAGGGGGAATGAAAAACTGTTTTTT
TRBV20-1	TRBJ2-7	many	-	CSAGGGRGTYEQYF	TGCAGTGCGGGTGGTGGGAGGGGGACCTACGAGCAGTACTTC
TRBV20-1	TRBJ1-4	-	-	CSARDTQGKLFF	TGCAGTGCTAGAGATACACAGGGAAAACTGTTTTTT
TRBV4-3	TRBJ2-5	medium-sized	-	CASSQREQETQYF	TGCGCCAGCAGCCAAAGGGAACAAGAGACCCAGTACTTC
TRBV18	TRBJ1-6	many	-	CASSPSSALNSPLHF	TGTGCCAGCTCACCTTCCAGCGCTCTCAATTCACCCCTCCACTTT
TRBV4-2	TRBJ2-1	many	TRBD2	CASSQVTSGDSYNEQFF	TGTGCCAGCAGCCAAGTGACTAGCGGGGACTCCTACAATGAGCAGTTCTTC
TRBV20-1	TRBJ1-1	many	-	CSASAGGRVTEAFF	TGCAGTGCTAGTGCGGGGGGCAGGGTGACTGAAGCTTTCTTT
TRBV7-2	TRBJ1-1	many	-	CASSPVGRRNTEAFF	TGTGCCAGCAGCCCCGTGGGGCGCAGGAACACTGAAGCTTTCTTT
TRBV5-1	TRBJ2-3	many	-	CASSLEGRSTDTQYF	TGCGCCAGCAGCTTGGAAGGCAGAAGCACAGATACGCAGTATTTT
TRBV7-2	TRBJ2-1	many	TRBD2	CASSRGGGYNEQFF	TGTGCCAGCAGCCGCGGCGGGGGTTACAATGAGCAGTTCTTC
TRBV20-1	TRBJ2-3	many	TRBD2	CSAGGRAAHITDTQYF	TGCAGTGCGGGTGGGAGGGCAGCACATATCACAGATACGCAGTATTTT
TRBV7-9	TRBJ1-5	many	-	CASSFHSGSYSNQPQHF	TGTGCCAGCAGCTTTCATTCCGGGTCCTATAGCAATCAGCCCCAGCATTTT
TRBV6-2/TRBV6-3	TRBJ1-2	many	-	CASSYQVTGGHGYTF	TGTGCCAGCAGTTATCAGGTGACAGGTGGTCATGGCTACACCTTC
TRBV20-1	TRBJ2-5	few	-	CSARGQQETQYF	TGCAGTGCTAGAGGACAGCAAGAGACCCAGTACTTC
TRBV19	TRBJ2-3	many	TRBD2	CASSPLAGGSTDTQYF	TGTGCCAGTAGCCCTCTGGCGGGAGGTTCGACAGATACGCAGTATTTT
TRBV6-1	TRBJ2-2	many	-	CASSALANTGELFF	TGTGCCAGCAGTGCCCTCGCGAACACCGGGGAGCTGTTTTTT
TRBV28	TRBJ2-7	-	TRBD2	CASSFPLPLAGGGEQYF	TGTGCCAGCAGTTTTCCCCTTCCACTAGCGGGAGGGGGCGAGCAGTACTTC
TRBV30	TRBJ1-5	many	-	CAWSVLGDQPQHF	TGTGCCTGGAGTGTACTTGGGGATCAGCCCCAGCATTTT